This TCR beta chain was identified during a study of shared clonotypes between healthy human individuals. The repertoire was sequenced with immunoSEQ multiplex PCR; TCRdb's copy has only in-frame clones and lacks some. The table lists about 2 million clones, about 95% of them singletons. Naivety among CD8 cells was defined by CD45RO negativity and positive CCR7 selection, thereby excluding terminally differentiated effector memory CD45RA+ cells. General study results and limits: Between a few donors, naive CD4 clonotypes were shared at a level of about 5%.

Of note for this clone: Its antigen is as yet unknown.

Germline V gene lookup returns CDR1 SGHAT and CDR2 FQNNGV. The CDR3 loop spans 12 amino acids. The V and J ends lost 0 bases and 10 bases respectively, with 7 bases between them. The chain employs TRBV11-2 and TRBJ2-1; D remains ambiguous. The clonotype was recovered from a man aged 18-30 years in good health. The sequencing input was naive CD8+ T cells sorted from blood. Here the CDR3 DNA reads TGTGCCAGCAGCTTAGATCTGGCCGAGCAGTTCTTC. Encoded protein: CASSLDLAEQFF. Supplemented by reference TRBV11-2 and TRBJ2-1, the full variable domain reads EAGVAQSPRYKIIEKRQSVAFWCNPISGHATLYWYQQILGQGPKLLIQFQNNGVVDDSQLPKDRFSAERLKGVDSTLKIQPAKLEDSAVYLCASSLDLAEQFFGPGTRLTVL.